This T cell receptor (beta chain) was captured by sequencing in a study of blood T cell repertoires in COVID-19. As for the study in general: The analysed material was cDNA or gDNA that came from T cells, B-cell-depleted T cells, or PBMCs.

In the original analysis: Reference gene primer amplification in the assay estimated nucleated cell counts. The assay was immunoSEQ multiplex PCR, and TCRdb's table has in-frame clones only and misses some. The DNA gave D and trimming, while V, J and clone size come from that table. In the table there are fewer than 200,000 clones, around 80% of which are singletons. Unmatched junction bases numbered 5, after V lost 5 bases and J lost 3 bases. The CDR3 spans 17 residues. In germline, CDR1 is MNHNY, CDR2 SVGAGI (reference sequence). Source material: peripheral blood. This chain uses TRBV6-6 with TRBJ2-2; 14 nucleotides line up with TRBD2. The TCR was taken from an elderly woman with active or convalescent COVID-19. The CDR3: CASSRGLAGADTGELFF. The CDR3 DNA reads as TGTGCCAGCAGTCGGGGACTAGCGGGGGCCGACACCGGGGAGCTGTTTTTT.